This entry lists 19 T cell receptor beta chains sequenced from one sample in a study of blood T cell repertoires in COVID-19. Assay used: immunoSEQ multiplex PCR; TCRdb lists only in-frame clones, some missing. The data contain about 35,000 clones, roughly 78% of them singletons. The sequenced material came from peripheral blood. Receptors were obtained from a woman in her 70s with acute or convalescent COVID-19.

This clone was detected only once. This sequence joins TRBV9 and TRBJ2-1; 9 nucleotides match TRBD2. Germline assignment: CDR1 SGDLS and CDR2 YYNGEE. V lost 4 bases to trimming and J lost 3 bases; unmatched junction nucleotides: 8. The CDR3 extends over 16 amino acids. DNA for the CDR3: TGTGCCAGCAGCCCCCAGACTAGCGGTTACTACAATGAGCAGTTCTTC. Its translation is CASSPQTSGYYNEQFF.

The chain employs TRBV18 and TRBJ2-7, with a weak D call TRBD2 (6 bases). The germline gives CDR1 KGHSH, CDR2 LQKENI. V gave up 0 bases and J gave up 0 bases, with 12 bases separating them. CDR3 length equals 16 residues. CDR3 amino acids: CASSPPPGRSSYEQYF. The CDR3, as DNA: TGTGCCAGCTCACCACCTCCCGGGAGAAGCTCCTACGAGCAGTACTTC.

Only a few counts were recorded for this clone. This chain connects TRBV28 to TRBJ1-1, with D possibly TRBD1 on 5 matching bases. The CDR3 has 13 residues. Germline values: CDR1 MDHEN, CDR2 SYDVKM. V lost 3 bases, J lost 7 bases, and 12 bases lay in between. DNA of the CDR3: TGTGCCAGCAGTTTCATAGGGGCGATTGAAGCTTTCTTT. It codes for CASSFIGAIEAFF.

This clone was detected only once. V is TRBV6-6 and J is TRBJ1-1; TRBD1 matches at 9 bases. J gave up 3 bases and V 7 bases, and 6 bases lay outside the gene matches. The CDR3 has 14 residues. Per the germline V gene, CDR1 is MNHNY and CDR2 is SVGAGI (reference sequence). The CDR3 DNA is TGTGCCAGCAAAGGACAGGGGTGGGACACTGAAGCTTTCTTT. Amino acid sequence: CASKGQGWDTEAFF.

The rearrangement uses TRBV9 and TRBJ1-2; 11 nucleotides match TRBD1. V gave up 2 bases and J gave up 4 bases; unmatched junction bases: 7. The CDR3 has 16 residues. From germline, CDR1 is SGDLS and CDR2 YYNGEE. CDR3 amino acids: CASSVTSGQGGYGYTF. In DNA, the CDR3 is TGTGCCAGCAGCGTTACTTCGGGACAGGGGGGCTATGGCTACACCTTC. Full variable domain (remainder filled in from reference TRBV9 and TRBJ1-2): DSGVTQTPKHLITATGQRVTLRCSPRSGDLSVYWYQQSLDQGLQFLIQYYNGEERAKGNILERFSAQQFPDLHSELNLSSLELGDSALYFCASSVTSGQGGYGYTFGSGTRLTVV.

The chain carries TRBV10-3 and TRBJ1-2; 8 bases map to TRBD1. Germline V CDR1 and CDR2: ENHRY, SYGVKD. The CDR3 has 15 amino acids. Trimming took 10 bases from V and 7 from J; bases not matched to a gene: 17. This CDR3 reads CATLWDRFREGGYTF. In DNA, the CDR3 is TGTGCCACCTTGTGGGACAGGTTTCGGGAAGGTGGCTACACCTTC.

The chain links TRBV2 to TRBJ2-7; D call uncertain. Per the germline V gene, CDR1 is SNHLY and CDR2 is FYNNEI. The CDR3 has 10 amino acids. V lost 7 bases, J lost 4 bases, and 5 bases lay in between. CDR3 nucleotide sequence: TGTGCCAGCAAACAGTACGAGCAGTACTTC. Protein sequence: CASKQYEQYF.

This chain uses TRBV9 with TRBJ1-2; 7 nucleotides agree with TRBD1. The germline gives CDR1 SGDLS, CDR2 YYNGEE. J lost 3 bases, V lost 3 bases, and 5 bases had no gene match. This CDR3 contains 14 residues. The CDR3, as DNA: TGTGCCAGCAGCGCCAGACAGGGAGACTATGGCTACACCTTC. Translated: CASSARQGDYGYTF.

The chain uses TRBV15 and TRBJ2-5; possibly TRBD2 for D (6 bases). CDR1 is LNHNV, CDR2 YYDKDF, per germline (reference sequence). The V and J ends lost 0 bases and 0 bases respectively, with 8 bases between them. The CDR3 is 15 amino acids. The CDR3 DNA reads as TGTGCCACCAGCAGAGAGCGGGGCAACCAAGAGACCCAGTACTTC. Protein product: CATSRERGNQETQYF.

The chain recombines TRBV10-3 with TRBJ1-3; D is undetermined. Looked up from germline, CDR1 is ENHRY and CDR2 is SYGVKD. V dropped 2 bases and J dropped 0 bases, with 8 bases sitting between them. The CDR3 has 15 amino acids. The CDR3 DNA follows: TGTGCCATCAGTGAGCAGATTAACTCTGGAAACACCATATATTTT. This sequence encodes CAISEQINSGNTIYF.

This clone was counted a few times. V usage is TRBV4-2 and J usage is TRBJ1-2, with D unresolved. Between the trimmed V and J ends, which lost 0 bases and 1 base, there was a span of 9 bases. The CDR3 runs 15 residues. Germline CDR1 is LGHNA and CDR2 is YNFKEQ. The CDR3 protein is CASSQDLAVNYGYTF. The CDR3 coding sequence is TGTGCCAGCAGCCAAGATCTGGCGGTTAACTATGGCTACACCTTC.

This chain joins TRBV24-1 and TRBJ2-5, with 8 bases that match TRBD1. V lost 3 bases and J lost 6; bases outside the gene matches: 5. Looked up from germline, CDR1 is KGHDR and CDR2 is SFDVKD. The CDR3 is made up of 14 amino acids. CDR3 amino acids: CATSDGQGRQTQYF. In nucleotides, the CDR3 is TGTGCCACCAGTGATGGACAGGGAAGGCAGACCCAGTACTTC.

The V and J genes are TRBV5-4 and TRBJ2-1, with 7 bases matching TRBD1. V trimming: 2 bases; J trimming: 6 bases; junction bases outside the gene matches: 2. There are 13 residues in the CDR3. Germline values: CDR1 SGHNT, CDR2 YYREEE (reference sequence). The CDR3 coding sequence is TGTGCCAGCAGCTTCCCAGGGGGCAATGAGCAGTTCTTC. This encodes CASSFPGGNEQFF.

The chain joins TRBV19 to TRBJ2-5; TRBD1 aligns across 9 bases. There are 15 residues in the CDR3. V gave up 6 bases and J gave up 5 bases; unmatched junction bases: 10. CDR1 and CDR2 (germline): LNHDA, SQIVND (reference sequence). The CDR3: CASSGPTGGSETQYF. CDR3 sequence (DNA): TGTGCCAGTAGCGGACCGACAGGGGGATCGGAGACCCAGTACTTC.

This clone has a handful of counts. The chain combines TRBV7-8 with TRBJ1-3; D is unresolved. The CDR3 extends over 16 amino acids. The germline V gene encodes CDR1 SGHVS and CDR2 FQNEAQ. With 1 base removed from V and 1 base from J, the gap between germline ends came to 11 bases. CDR3 residues: CASSLEGGRSGNTIYF. The CDR3 DNA is TGTGCCAGCAGCTTAGAGGGAGGGAGGTCTGGAAACACCATATATTTT.

The J gene is TRBJ2-5, the V gene TRBV7-8, with D possibly matching TRBD2 (6 bases). The V gene's germline CDR1 is SGHVS and CDR2 FQNEAQ. V lost 5 bases and J 5 bases, leaving 15 bases between the germline ends. The CDR3 loop spans 14 amino acids. The CDR3 is CASSKEGSGETQYF. The CDR3, as DNA: TGTGCCAGCAGCAAAGAGGGGAGCGGGGAGACCCAGTACTTC.

CDR3 in DNA: TGTGCCAGCAGTTTACGGGAGTTCAATGAGCAGTTCTTC. It translates to CASSLREFNEQFF. The gene calls are TRBV12-3 or TRBV12-4 and TRBJ2-1, with a weak D call TRBD2 (6 bases). V lost 2 bases and J lost 6, with 8 bases in between. The CDR3 covers 13 residues.

This rearrangement joins TRBV7-2 to TRBJ1-2; D perhaps matches TRBD1 (6 bases). The V end lost 3 bases, the J end lost 2 bases, and 13 bases lay between the germline ends. CDR1 is SGHTA, CDR2 FQGNSA, per germline. The CDR3 totals 15 residues. The CDR3, as DNA: TGTGCCAGCAGCTTGAGGTTAACAGGGAACTATGGCTACACCTTC. It yields the protein CASSLRLTGNYGYTF.

The rearrangement links TRBV5-1 to TRBJ1-6, with 7 bases matching TRBD1. Germline-derived CDR1 and CDR2 are SGHRS and YFSETQ. Trimming took 2 bases from V and 8 from J; bases not matched to a gene: 4. This CDR3 is built from 14 residues. In nucleotides, the CDR3 is TGCGCCAGCAGCTTAGGGACAGCGGATTCACCCCTCCACTTT. Amino acids: CASSLGTADSPLHF.